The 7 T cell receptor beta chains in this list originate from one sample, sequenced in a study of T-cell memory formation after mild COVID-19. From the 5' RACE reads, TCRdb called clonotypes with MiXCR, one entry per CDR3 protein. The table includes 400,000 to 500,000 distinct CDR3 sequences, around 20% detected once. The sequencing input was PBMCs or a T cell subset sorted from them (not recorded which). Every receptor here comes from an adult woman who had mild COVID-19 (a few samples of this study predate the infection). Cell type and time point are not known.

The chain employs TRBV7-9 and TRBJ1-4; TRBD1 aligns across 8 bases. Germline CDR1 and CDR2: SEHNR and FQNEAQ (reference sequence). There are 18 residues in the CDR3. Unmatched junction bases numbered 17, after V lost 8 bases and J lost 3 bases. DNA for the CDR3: TGTGCCAGCTCCTTGGGGCAGGGGGCAGTGGTATCTAATGAAAAACTGTTTTTT. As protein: CASSLGQGAVVSNEKLFF.

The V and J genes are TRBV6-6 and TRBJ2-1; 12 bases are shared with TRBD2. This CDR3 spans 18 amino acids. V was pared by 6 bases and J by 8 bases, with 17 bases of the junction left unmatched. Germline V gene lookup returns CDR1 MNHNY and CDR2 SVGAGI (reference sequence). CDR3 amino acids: CASRRLAGEVRGSDEQFF. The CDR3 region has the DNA TGTGCCAGCAGACGACTAGCGGGAGAGGTTCGGGGGAGTGATGAGCAGTTCTTC.

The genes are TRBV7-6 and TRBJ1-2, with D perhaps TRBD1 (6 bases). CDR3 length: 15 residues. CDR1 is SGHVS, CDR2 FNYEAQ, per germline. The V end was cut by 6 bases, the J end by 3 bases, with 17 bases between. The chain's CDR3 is CASSLEAGDYYGYTF. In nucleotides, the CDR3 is TGTGCCAGCAGTCTAGAGGCAGGGGATTACTATGGCTACACCTTC.

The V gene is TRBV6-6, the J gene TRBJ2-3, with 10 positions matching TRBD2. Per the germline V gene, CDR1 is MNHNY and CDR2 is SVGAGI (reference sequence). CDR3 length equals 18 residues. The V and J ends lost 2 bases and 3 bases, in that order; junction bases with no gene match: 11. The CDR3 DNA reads TGTGCCAGCAGTTACCCCGTCGGCGGGACTAGCGTTACAGATACGCAGTATTTT. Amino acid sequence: CASSYPVGGTSVTDTQYF.

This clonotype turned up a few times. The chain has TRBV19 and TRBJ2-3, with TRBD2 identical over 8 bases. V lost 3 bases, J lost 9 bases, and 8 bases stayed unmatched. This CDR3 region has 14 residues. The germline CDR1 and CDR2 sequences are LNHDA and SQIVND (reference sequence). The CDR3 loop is CASSIGSGIGTQYF. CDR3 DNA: TGTGCCAGTAGTATCGGTAGCGGGATAGGGACGCAGTATTTT.

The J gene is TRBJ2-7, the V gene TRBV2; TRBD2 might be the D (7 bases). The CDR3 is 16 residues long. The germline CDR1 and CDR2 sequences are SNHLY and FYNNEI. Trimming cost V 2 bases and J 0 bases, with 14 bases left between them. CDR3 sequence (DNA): TGTGCCAGCAGTGAACCCAGGGGAGGGAGCTCCTACGAGCAGTACTTC. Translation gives CASSEPRGGSSYEQYF.

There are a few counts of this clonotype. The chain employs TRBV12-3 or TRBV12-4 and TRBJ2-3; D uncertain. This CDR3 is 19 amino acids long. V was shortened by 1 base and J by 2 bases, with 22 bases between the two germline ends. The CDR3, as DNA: TGTGCCAGCAGTTTAGTCCTCTTGTGGGCAGATACCCCCACAGATACGCAGTATTTT. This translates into CASSLVLLWADTPTDTQYF.